This T cell receptor beta chain was sequenced in a study of beta chain features in type 1 diabetes. Expressed TCRB transcripts got sequenced, as all isolated RNA was reverse transcribed. TCRdb's copy holds only in-frame clones and misses some; the assay was immunoSEQ multiplex PCR. The table records more than 300,000 clones, around 8% of them present only once. This clone was seen only a few times. The V segment lost 4 bases and the J segment 5 bases; nucleotides outside the gene matches: 5. CDR1 SGHRS and CDR2 YFSETQ come from the germline V gene. The CDR3 has 14 residues. This receptor was identified in a woman between 18 and 29 years old in good health. The sample was central memory CD4+ T cells from blood. The chain couples TRBV5-1 to TRBJ1-5; 8 nucleotides match TRBD1. CDR3 residues: CASSPTGVDQPQHF. The CDR3 nucleotides are TGCGCCAGCAGCCCGACAGGGGTTGATCAGCCCCAGCATTTT.